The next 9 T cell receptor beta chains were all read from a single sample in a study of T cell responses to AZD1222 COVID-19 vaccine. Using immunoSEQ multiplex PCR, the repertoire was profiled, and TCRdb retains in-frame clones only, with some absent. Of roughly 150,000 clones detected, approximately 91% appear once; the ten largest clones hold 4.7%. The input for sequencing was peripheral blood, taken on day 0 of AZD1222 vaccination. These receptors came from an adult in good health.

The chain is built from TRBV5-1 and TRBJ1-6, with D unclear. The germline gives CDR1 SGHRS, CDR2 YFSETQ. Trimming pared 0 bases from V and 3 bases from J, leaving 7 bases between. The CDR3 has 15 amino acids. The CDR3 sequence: CASSLANSYNSPLHF. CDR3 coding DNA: TGCGCCAGCAGCTTGGCAAACAGCTATAATTCACCCCTCCACTTT.

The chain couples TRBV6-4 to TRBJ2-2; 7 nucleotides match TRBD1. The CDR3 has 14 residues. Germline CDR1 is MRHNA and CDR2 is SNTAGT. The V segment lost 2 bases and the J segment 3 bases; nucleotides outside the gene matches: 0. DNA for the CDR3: TGTGCCAGCAGTGACGGGACAGACACCGGGGAGCTGTTTTTT. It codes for CASSDGTDTGELFF.

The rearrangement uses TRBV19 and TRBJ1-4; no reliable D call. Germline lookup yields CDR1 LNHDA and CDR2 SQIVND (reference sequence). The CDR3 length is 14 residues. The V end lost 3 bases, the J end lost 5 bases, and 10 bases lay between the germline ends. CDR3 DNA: TGTGCCAGTAGTATTTATGGGAAAAATGAAAAACTGTTTTTT. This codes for CASSIYGKNEKLFF.

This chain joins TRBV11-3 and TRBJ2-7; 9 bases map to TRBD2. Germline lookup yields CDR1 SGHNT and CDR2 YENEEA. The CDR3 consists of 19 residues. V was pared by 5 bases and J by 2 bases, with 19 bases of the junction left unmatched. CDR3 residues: CASSQGVISGGPSPYEQYF. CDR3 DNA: TGTGCCAGCAGCCAGGGGGTCATTAGCGGGGGCCCTTCGCCCTACGAGCAGTACTTC. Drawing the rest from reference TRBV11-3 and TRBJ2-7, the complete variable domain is EAGVVQSPRYKIIEKKQPVAFWCNPISGHNTLYWYLQNLGQGPELLIRYENEEAVDDSQLPKDRFSAERLKGVDSTLKIQPAELGDSAVYLCASSQGVISGGPSPYEQYFGPGTRLTVT.

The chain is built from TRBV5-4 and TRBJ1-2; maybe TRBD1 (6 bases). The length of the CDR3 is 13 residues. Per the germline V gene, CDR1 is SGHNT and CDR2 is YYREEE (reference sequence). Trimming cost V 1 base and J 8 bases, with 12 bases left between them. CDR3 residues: CASSLTGRRGYTF. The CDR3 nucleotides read TGTGCCAGCAGCTTGACAGGGAGGAGGGGCTACACCTTC. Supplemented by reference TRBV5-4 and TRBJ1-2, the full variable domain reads ETGVTQSPTHLIKTRGQQVTLRCSSQSGHNTVSWYQQALGQGPQFIFQYYREEENGRGNFPPRFSGLQFPNYSSELNVNALELDDSALYLCASSLTGRRGYTFGSGTRLTVV.

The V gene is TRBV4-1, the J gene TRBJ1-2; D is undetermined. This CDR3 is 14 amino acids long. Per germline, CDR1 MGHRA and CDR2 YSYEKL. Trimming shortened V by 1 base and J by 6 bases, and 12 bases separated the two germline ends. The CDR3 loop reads CASSQVAGSDGYTF. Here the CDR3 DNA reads TGCGCCAGCAGCCAAGTTGCGGGTTCGGATGGCTACACCTTC.

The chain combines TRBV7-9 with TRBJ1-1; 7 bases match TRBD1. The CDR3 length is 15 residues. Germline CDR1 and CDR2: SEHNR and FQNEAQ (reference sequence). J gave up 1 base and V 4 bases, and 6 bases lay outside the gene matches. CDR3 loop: CASSSAGQPNTEAFF. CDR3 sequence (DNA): TGTGCCAGCAGCTCTGCGGGACAGCCGAACACTGAAGCTTTCTTT.

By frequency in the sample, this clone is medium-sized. The CDR3 sequence is CASSSTGSWETQYF. The DNA for the CDR3 is TGCGCCAGCAGCTCAACAGGGAGTTGGGAGACCCAGTACTTC. This chain uses TRBV5-1 with TRBJ2-5, with D maybe TRBD1 (6 bases). From germline, CDR1 is SGHRS and CDR2 YFSETQ. V lost 3 bases and J lost 5, with 14 bases in between. This CDR3 region has 14 residues.

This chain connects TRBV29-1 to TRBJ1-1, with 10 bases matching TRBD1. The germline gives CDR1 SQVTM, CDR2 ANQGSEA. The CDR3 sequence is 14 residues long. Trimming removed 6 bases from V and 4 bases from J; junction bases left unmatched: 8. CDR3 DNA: TGCAGCGTGCGCCGGGGACAGGGGCGCACTGAAGCTTTCTTT. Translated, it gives CSVRRGQGRTEAFF.